One sample yielded the 4 T cell receptor beta chains listed below, sequenced in a study of T cells in Graves' hyperthyroidism and ophthalmopathy. TCR beta CDR3 region amplification was performed from RNA transcripts. First-round RT-PCR of the TCR CDR3 relied on the HTBI primer set. TCRdb itself ran the multiplex PCR reads through MiXCR, one entry per CDR3 protein. The table has under 350,000 distinct CDR3 sequences, about a sixth seen once; the top ten hold roughly 50%. Sequencing input: blood. All receptors derive from a woman aged 60-70 years with Graves' ophthalmopathy.

This clonotype occurred many times. The chain uses TRBV6-5 and TRBJ2-1; no clear D. CDR3 length: 14 amino acids. V dropped 0 bases and J dropped 5 bases, with 8 bases sitting between them. CDR1 and CDR2 from the germline V gene are MNHEY and SVGAGI. The CDR3 bases are TGTGCCAGCAGTTACTCGTCAGGAGACAATGAGCAGTTCTTC. It codes for CASSYSSGDNEQFF.

This clonotype was detected many times. The gene calls are TRBV5-6 and TRBJ2-7; a possible D gene is TRBD2 (6 bases). Looked up from germline, CDR1 is SGHDT and CDR2 is YYEEEE. V was trimmed by 2 bases and J by 7 bases, leaving 13 bases between them. This CDR3 contains 13 residues. Written as DNA, the CDR3 is TGTGCCAGCAGCTTTCGCGGAGGGAATGAGCAGTACTTC. Residues: CASSFRGGNEQYF.

This clonotype was observed at least ten times. This chain links TRBV20-1 with TRBJ1-1; D might be TRBD1 (5 bases). The germline gives CDR1 DFQATT, CDR2 SNEGSKA (reference sequence). This CDR3 spans 14 amino acids. V dropped 3 bases and J dropped 7 bases, with 18 bases sitting between them. CDR3 in DNA: TGCAGTGCTAGTCGGGGCTGGGGTGAGGGTGAAGCTTTCTTT. Protein product: CSASRGWGEGEAFF.

V usage is TRBV19 and J usage is TRBJ1-4; weak D call: TRBD1 (5 bases). V was pared by 5 bases and J by 0 bases, with 25 bases between. The CDR3 consists of 20 residues. CDR1 and CDR2 from the germline V gene are LNHDA and SQIVND (reference sequence). The CDR3 nucleotides read TGTGCCAGTAGTTTTCCGACAGCCCCGGGTTTGTGGTCAACTAATGAAAAACTGTTTTTT. Protein: CASSFPTAPGLWSTNEKLFF. Using reference TRBV19 and TRBJ1-4 for the parts outside the CDR3, the full variable domain is DGGITQSPKYLFRKEGQNVTLSCEQNLNHDAMYWYRQDPGQGLRLIYYSQIVNDFQKGDIAEGYSVSREKKESFPLTVTSAQKNPTAFYLCASSFPTAPGLWSTNEKLFFGSGTQLSVL.